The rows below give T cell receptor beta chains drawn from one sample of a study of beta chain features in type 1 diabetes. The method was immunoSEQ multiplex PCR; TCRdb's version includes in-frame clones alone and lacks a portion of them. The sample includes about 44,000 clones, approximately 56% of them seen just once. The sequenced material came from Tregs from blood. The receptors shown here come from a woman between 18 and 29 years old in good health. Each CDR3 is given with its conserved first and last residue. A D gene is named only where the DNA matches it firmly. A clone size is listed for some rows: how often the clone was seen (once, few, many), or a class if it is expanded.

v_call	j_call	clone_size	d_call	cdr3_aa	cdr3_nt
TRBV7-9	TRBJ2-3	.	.	CASSLGAISTDTQYF	TGTGCCAGCAGCTTGGGCGCTATCTCCACAGATACGCAGTATTTT
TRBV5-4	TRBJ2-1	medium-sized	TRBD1	CASSRDRVNEQFF	TGTGCCAGCAGTCGGGACAGGGTTAATGAGCAGTTCTTC
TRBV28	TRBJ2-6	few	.	CASSEFSGANVLTF	TGTGCCAGCAGTGAGTTCTCTGGGGCCAACGTCCTGACTTTC
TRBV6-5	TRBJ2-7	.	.	CASSYQGGSYEQYF	TGTGCCAGCAGTTACCAGGGCGGCTCCTACGAGCAGTACTTC
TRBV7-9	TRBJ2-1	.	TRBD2	CASSWGLAGGYNEQFF	TGTGCCAGCAGCTGGGGACTAGCGGGAGGGTACAATGAGCAGTTCTTC
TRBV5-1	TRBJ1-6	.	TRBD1	CASSIGQAKTYNSPLHF	TGCGCCAGCAGCATCGGACAGGCGAAAACATATAATTCACCCCTCCACTTT
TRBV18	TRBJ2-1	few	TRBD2	CASSPDLLAGYNEQFF	TGTGCCAGCTCACCGGATTTACTAGCGGGATACAATGAGCAGTTCTTC
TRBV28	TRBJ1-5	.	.	CASSKQWGVVPQHF	TGTGCCAGCAGCAAACAATGGGGCGTCGTGCCCCAGCATTTT
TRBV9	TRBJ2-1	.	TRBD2	CASSRGTSAGNEQFF	TGTGCCAGCAGCCGAGGGACTAGCGCCGGCAATGAGCAGTTCTTC
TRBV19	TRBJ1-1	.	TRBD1	CASMPGQGFTEAFF	TGTGCCAGTATGCCGGGACAGGGGTTTACTGAAGCTTTCTTT
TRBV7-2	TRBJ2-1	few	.	CASSARALSSYNEQFF	TGTGCCAGCAGCGCGCGGGCCTTGAGCTCCTACAATGAGCAGTTCTTC
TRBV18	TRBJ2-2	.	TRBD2	CASSPSGNRNTGELFF	TGTGCCAGCTCTCCGAGCGGGAACCGAAACACCGGGGAGCTGTTTTTT
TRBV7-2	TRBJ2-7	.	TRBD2	CASSLEASGRAGEQYF	TGTGCCAGCAGCTTAGAGGCTAGCGGGAGGGCGGGCGAGCAGTACTTC
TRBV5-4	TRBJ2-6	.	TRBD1	CASSLSLQGAGANVLTF	TGTGCCAGCAGCTTGAGTCTTCAGGGGGCTGGGGCCAACGTCCTGACTTTC
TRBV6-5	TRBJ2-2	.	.	CASSYTRTGELFF	TGTGCCAGCAGTTACACGCGGACCGGGGAGCTGTTTTTT
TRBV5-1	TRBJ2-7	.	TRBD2	CASSLTSGRARTYEQYF	TGCGCCAGCAGCTTAACTAGCGGGAGGGCCAGGACCTACGAGCAGTACTTC
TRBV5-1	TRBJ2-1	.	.	CASSLVAVTYNEQFF	TGCGCCAGCAGCTTAGTAGCGGTAACCTACAATGAGCAGTTCTTC
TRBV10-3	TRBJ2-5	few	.	CAISGKGQETQYF	TGTGCCATCAGTGGCAAGGGGCAAGAGACCCAGTACTTC
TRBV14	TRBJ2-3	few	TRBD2	CASSPLRGLAGGTDTQYF	TGTGCCAGCAGCCCCCTCCGGGGACTAGCGGGAGGCACAGATACGCAGTATTTT
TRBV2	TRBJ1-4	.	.	CASSRQSTNEKLFF	TGTGCCAGTTCTCGACAGTCAACTAATGAAAAACTGTTTTTT
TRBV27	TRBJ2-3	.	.	CASSLQLGHPSTDTQYF	TGTGCCAGCAGTTTACAGCTGGGACACCCGAGCACAGATACGCAGTATTTT
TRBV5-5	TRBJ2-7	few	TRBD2	CASSWNTGTKTEQYF	TGTGCCAGCAGCTGGAATACCGGGACTAAAACGGAGCAGTACTTC
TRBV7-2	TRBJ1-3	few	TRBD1	CASSRQGADTIYF	TGTGCCAGCAGCAGACAGGGGGCTGACACCATATATTTT
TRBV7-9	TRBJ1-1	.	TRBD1	CASSLKGAGNTEAFF	TGTGCCAGCAGCTTAAAGGGGGCAGGGAACACTGAAGCTTTCTTT
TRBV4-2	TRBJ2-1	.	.	CASSQDLRASQNEQFF	TGTGCCAGCAGCCAAGACTTGAGGGCTAGCCAGAATGAGCAGTTCTTC
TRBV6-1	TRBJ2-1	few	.	CASSERGNEQFF	TGTGCCAGCAGTGAACGGGGTAATGAGCAGTTCTTC
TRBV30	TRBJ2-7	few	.	CAWGKQGSTYEQYF	TGTGCCTGGGGAAAACAGGGCTCTACCTACGAGCAGTACTTC
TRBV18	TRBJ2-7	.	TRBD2	CASSLGLAGGGQHEQYF	TGTGCCAGCTCACTCGGACTAGCGGGAGGCGGGCAGCACGAGCAGTACTTC
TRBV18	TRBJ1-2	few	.	CASSLAGQNYGYTF	TGTGCCAGCTCCCTAGCCGGACAGAACTATGGCTACACCTTC
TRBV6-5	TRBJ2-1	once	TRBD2	CASSFFGTSANEQFF	TGTGCCAGCAGCTTTTTCGGGACTAGCGCCAATGAGCAGTTCTTC
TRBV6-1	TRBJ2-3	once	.	CASWDSLDTQYF	TGTGCCAGCTGGGACTCCCTAGATACGCAGTATTTT
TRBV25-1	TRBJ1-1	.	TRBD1	CASSEDRINTEAFF	TGTGCCAGCAGTGAGGACAGGATCAACACTGAAGCTTTCTTT
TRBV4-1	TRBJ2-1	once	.	CASSRNSGSSSVNEQFF	TGCGCCAGCAGCCGCAACAGCGGGTCTAGCAGCGTTAATGAGCAGTTCTTC
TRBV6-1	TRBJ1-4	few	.	CATSKIGSGEKLFF	TGTGCCACCTCGAAGATTGGTTCGGGGGAAAAACTGTTTTTT
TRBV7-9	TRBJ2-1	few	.	CASSLRRGYDNEQFF	TGTGCCAGCAGCTTAAGACGGGGATATGACAATGAGCAGTTCTTC
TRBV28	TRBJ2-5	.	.	CASSGRLTQYF	TGTGCCAGCAGTGGGAGGTTGACCCAGTACTTC
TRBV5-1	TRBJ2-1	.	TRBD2	CASSLGGSGSFRLSYNEQFF	TGCGCCAGCAGCTTGGGAGGTAGCGGGAGTTTTAGGCTCTCCTACAATGAGCAGTTCTTC
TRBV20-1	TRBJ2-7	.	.	CSAGSYEQYF	TGCAGTGCTGGGAGTTACGAGCAGTACTTC
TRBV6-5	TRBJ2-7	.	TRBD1	CASRPGTGNYEQYF	TGTGCCAGCAGGCCCGGGACAGGGAACTACGAGCAGTACTTC
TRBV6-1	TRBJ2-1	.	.	CASSESGPLSYNEQFF	TGTGCCAGCAGTGAGAGTGGGCCCCTCTCCTACAATGAGCAGTTCTTC